The 20 T cell receptor beta chains listed next were all sequenced from one sample in a study of blood T cell repertoires in COVID-19. TCRdb's copy holds only in-frame clones and misses some; the assay was immunoSEQ multiplex PCR. The sample lists about 180,000 clones, approximately 90% occurring once. Material for sequencing was peripheral blood. Receptors originate from a woman in her 30s with acute or convalescent COVID-19.

This sequence joins TRBV19 and TRBJ1-5, with 7 bases that match TRBD1. Germline assignment: CDR1 LNHDA and CDR2 SQIVND (reference sequence). J was trimmed by 7 bases and V by 9 bases; bases with no gene match: 6. This CDR3 has 12 residues. This CDR3 reads CASRQGGQPQHF. CDR3 in DNA: TGTGCCAGCCGACAGGGCGGACAGCCCCAGCATTTT.

The V and J genes are TRBV6-5 and TRBJ2-7, with TRBD2 as a possible D gene (6 bases). Germline V gives CDR1 MNHEY, CDR2 SVGAGI. Trimming took 7 bases from V and 3 from J, leaving 16 bases between them. The CDR3 has 14 amino acids. CDR3 amino acids: CASITDYQRYEQYF. CDR3 DNA sequence: TGTGCCAGCATCACGGACTATCAACGCTACGAGCAGTACTTC.

This clone was detected only a few times. V usage is TRBV28 and J usage is TRBJ2-1, with 7 positions matching TRBD2. This CDR3 spans 15 amino acids. V dropped 4 bases and J dropped 2; count of bases not matched to a gene: 5. Per germline, CDR1 MDHEN and CDR2 SYDVKM. CDR3 amino acids: CASSSRDYTYNEQFF. The CDR3 DNA reads TGTGCCAGCAGTTCCCGGGACTACACCTACAATGAGCAGTTCTTC.

The chain couples TRBV5-1 to TRBJ2-7; possible D gene TRBD2, 6 bases. V was pared by 1 base and J by 3 bases, with 20 bases between. Germline lookup yields CDR1 SGHRS and CDR2 YFSETQ. The CDR3 is 17 residues long. The CDR3 sequence is CASSLSANGRTFYEQYF. CDR3 DNA sequence: TGCGCCAGCAGCTTGTCGGCTAACGGGAGAACCTTCTACGAGCAGTACTTC.

V gene TRBV6-5 combines with J gene TRBJ1-2, with 8 bases that match TRBD1. The CDR3 is 15 amino acids. The V and J ends lost 2 bases and 5 bases, in that order; junction bases with no gene match: 7. Germline assignment: CDR1 MNHEY and CDR2 SVGAGI. CDR3 region: CASSYQGAAEYGYTF. In nucleotides, the CDR3 is TGTGCCAGCAGTTACCAGGGGGCGGCGGAATATGGCTACACCTTC.

The V gene is TRBV23-1, the J gene TRBJ2-2; weak D call: TRBD2 (7 bases). TRBV23-1 is an ORF; its function is uncertain. V lost 8 bases to trimming and J lost 2 bases, with 18 bases between them. The CDR3 runs 16 residues. CDR3 DNA sequence: TGCGCCAGCTGGGAGCGGGACACCTTCAACACCGGGGAGCTGTTTTTT. It yields the protein CASWERDTFNTGELFF.

Concerning this clone: Other DNA sequences within the sample encode an identical CDR3. This chain connects TRBV5-1 to TRBJ2-1; 8 positions match TRBD2. Germline trimming cut 7 bases from V and 7 bases from J; bases unmatched to any gene: 10. The CDR3 consists of 14 residues. The V gene's germline CDR1 is SGHRS and CDR2 YFSETQ. CDR3 DNA: TGCGCCAGCTCCCCCATTAGCGGGAAAAATGAGCAGTTCTTC. As protein: CASSPISGKNEQFF.

The V gene is TRBV18, the J gene TRBJ2-3, with D perhaps TRBD2 (6 bases). Germline loops: CDR1 KGHSH, CDR2 LQKENI. The CDR3 runs 16 residues. V was clipped by 1 base and J by 1 base, with 12 bases between them. CDR3 coding DNA: TGTGCCAGCTCACCACGGGGACTGGGGGGCACAGATACGCAGTATTTT. Its protein product is CASSPRGLGGTDTQYF.

The CDR3 DNA follows: TGCGCCAGTTCACCGGGACAGGGGGCAAATCAGCCCCAGCATTTT. Translated: CASSPGQGANQPQHF. The chain combines TRBV5-1 with TRBJ1-5; 12 bases line up with TRBD1. Trimming cost V 8 bases and J 4 bases; bases outside gene matches: 7. The CDR3 is 15 amino acids. Germline loops: CDR1 SGHRS, CDR2 YFSETQ.

V is TRBV27 and J is TRBJ1-5; D unclear. Germline V gene lookup returns CDR1 MNHEY and CDR2 SMNVEV (reference sequence). Deletions cut 2 bases from V and 9 bases from J, with 8 bases between. CDR3 length equals 12 residues. CDR3 in DNA: TGTGCCAGCAGTTTAATCGGTGGGCCCCAGCATTTT. As protein: CASSLIGGPQHF.

The V and J genes are TRBV7-8 and TRBJ2-5; TRBD1 matches at 7 bases. Germline assignment: CDR1 SGHVS and CDR2 FQNEAQ. V was pared by 2 bases and J by 3 bases, with 21 bases of the junction left unmatched. The CDR3 runs to 20 residues. CDR3 region: CASSLPKGQVNMMTEETQYF. The CDR3 DNA sequence: TGTGCCAGCAGCTTACCTAAAGGACAGGTCAATATGATGACGGAAGAGACCCAGTACTTC.

A single count supports this clone. The genes are TRBV18 and TRBJ1-3; the D is unclear. The V gene's germline CDR1 is KGHSH and CDR2 LQKENI. The CDR3 has 16 amino acids. Trimming took off 2 bases at V and 3 bases at J, with 14 bases between the two ends. CDR3 coding DNA: TGTGCCAGCTCACCAACACGAGGTGCACTTGGAAACACCATATATTTT. It translates to CASSPTRGALGNTIYF.

This chain uses TRBV19 with TRBJ1-5; the D is unclear. This CDR3 is 12 amino acids long. V dropped 3 bases and J dropped 7 bases, with 7 bases sitting between them. Germline CDR1 is LNHDA and CDR2 is SQIVND (reference sequence). The CDR3 nucleotides read TGTGCCAGTAGTATCTCTCGGCAGCCCCAGCATTTT. Its protein product is CASSISRQPQHF.

The chain links TRBV5-1 to TRBJ2-7; unclear D gene. CDR3 length: 12 residues. The germline V and J ends were trimmed by 6 bases and 0 bases, with 7 bases remaining between them. Germline V gene data show CDR1 as SGHRS and CDR2 as YFSETQ. The CDR3 spells CASNTDSYEQYF. The CDR3 coding sequence is TGCGCCAGCAATACAGACTCCTACGAGCAGTACTTC.

This clone appeared once. The chain is built from TRBV5-1 and TRBJ1-1; no clear D gene. The CDR3 consists of 14 residues. Trimming cost V 4 bases and J 5 bases, with 15 bases left between them. The germline gives CDR1 SGHRS, CDR2 YFSETQ. This CDR3 is CASSPPLSGTEAFF. In DNA, the CDR3 is TGCGCCAGCAGCCCACCCCTTTCGGGGACTGAAGCTTTCTTT.

The rearrangement joins TRBV27 to TRBJ2-1, with TRBD1 as a possible D gene (6 bases). Germline CDR1 reads MNHEY; CDR2 reads SMNVEV (reference sequence). V was cut by 0 bases and J by 0 bases, with 9 bases left in between. This CDR3 comprises 16 residues. The CDR3 bases are TGTGCCAGCAGTTTATCTAAGGACAGCTCCTACAATGAGCAGTTCTTC. Translated: CASSLSKDSSYNEQFF.

V gene TRBV6-5 combines with J gene TRBJ2-7, with D unresolved. The CDR3 is 14 residues long. The germline V and J ends were trimmed by 7 bases and 0 bases, with 13 bases remaining between them. The germline V gene encodes CDR1 MNHEY and CDR2 SVGAGI. DNA for the CDR3: TGTGCCAGCACCCCTGACTCTAGCTCCTACGAGCAGTACTTC. Translated, it gives CASTPDSSSYEQYF.

This chain uses TRBV15 with TRBJ1-1; tentative D call: TRBD1 (6 bases). V was trimmed by 5 bases and J by 3 bases, leaving 13 bases between them. CDR3 length: 14 residues. CDR1 and CDR2 from the germline V gene are LNHNV and YYDKDF (reference sequence). CDR3 sequence reads: CATSASSGDTEAFF. The CDR3 coding sequence is TGTGCCACCAGCGCCTCGTCAGGGGACACTGAAGCTTTCTTT.

V is TRBV30 and J is TRBJ2-6, with D possibly being TRBD1 (6 bases). The CDR3 extends over 16 amino acids. V lost 4 bases and J lost 3, with 16 bases in between. CDR1 and CDR2 from the germline V gene are GTSNPN and SVGIG (reference sequence). As DNA, the CDR3 is TGTGCCTGGACTCAAGCCTACAGGGTTGGGGCCAACGTCCTGACTTTC. Translation: CAWTQAYRVGANVLTF.

The chain couples TRBV25-1 to TRBJ2-1, with TRBD2 matching over 10 bases. Trimming removed 7 bases from V and 10 bases from J; junction bases left unmatched: 7. The CDR3 sequence is 13 residues long. The germline V gene has CDR1 MGHDK and CDR2 SYGVNS. CDR3 sequence: CASIKREGGEQFF. CDR3 bases: TGTGCCAGCATAAAGCGGGAGGGCGGGGAGCAGTTCTTC.